This entry lists 10 T cell receptor beta chains sequenced from one sample in a study of CD8 T cells in Susac syndrome. With random hexamers, reverse transcription was performed on about 0.5 to 1 ug of RNA. TCRdb re-derived calls from the immunoSEQ multiplex PCR reads in MiXCR, one entry per CDR3 protein. The repertoire holds 150,000 to 200,000 distinct CDR3 sequences, with approximately 95% as singletons. Sequencing was carried out using CD4+ T cells from PBMCs. The receptors derive from a human donor with multiple sclerosis.

V usage is TRBV27 and J usage is TRBJ2-3; D not certain. V was cut by 5 bases and J by 3 bases, with 12 bases left in between. Germline V gene lookup returns CDR1 MNHEY and CDR2 SMNVEV (reference sequence). CDR3 length equals 14 residues. CDR3 region: CASSPTERTDTQYF. The DNA for the CDR3 is TGTGCCAGCAGTCCCACCGAGAGAACAGATACGCAGTATTTT.

This chain connects TRBV6-5 to TRBJ1-1, with a possible D match to TRBD1 (6 bases). The CDR3 runs 15 residues. The germline V gene encodes CDR1 MNHEY and CDR2 SVGAGI. Trimming pared 6 bases from V and 2 bases from J, leaving 16 bases between. This CDR3 reads CASRRTGTPNTEAFF. In nucleotides, the CDR3 is TGTGCCAGCAGGCGCACCGGGACACCTAACACTGAAGCTTTCTTT.

The V gene is TRBV24-1, the J gene TRBJ2-1; D is tentatively TRBD1 or TRBD2 (5 bases each). The CDR3 has 17 residues. CDR1 KGHDR and CDR2 SFDVKD come from the germline V gene. The germline V and J ends were trimmed by 3 bases and 5 bases, with 19 bases remaining between them. CDR3 amino acids: CATSDAAGAGGHNEQFF. Written as DNA, the CDR3 is TGTGCCACCAGTGATGCCGCTGGGGCGGGCGGCCACAATGAGCAGTTCTTC.

The genes are TRBV4-1 and TRBJ1-2; 10 positions agree with TRBD1. Germline lookup yields CDR1 MGHRA and CDR2 YSYEKL. V gave up 3 bases and J gave up 8 bases; unmatched junction bases: 9. This CDR3 comprises 15 residues. CDR3 loop: CASSQQTGGVGGYTF. The CDR3 DNA sequence: TGCGCCAGCAGCCAGCAGACAGGGGGCGTGGGAGGCTACACCTTC.

This clonotype was observed a single time. The V and J genes are TRBV28 and TRBJ1-6, with D maybe TRBD1 (5 bases). The V gene's germline CDR1 is MDHEN and CDR2 SYDVKM. The CDR3 runs to 14 residues. Trimming stripped 6 bases from V and 7 bases from J, with 13 bases between. CDR3 sequence: CASSTRGVNSPLHF. CDR3 DNA: TGTGCCAGCAGCACCCGGGGGGTAAATTCACCCCTCCACTTT.

The chain carries TRBV30 and TRBJ2-4; no firm D call. The germline CDR1 and CDR2 sequences are GTSNPN and SVGIG (reference sequence). V was shortened by 5 bases and J by 0 bases, with 5 bases between the two germline ends. The CDR3 is 12 amino acids. CDR3 in amino acids: CAWGLAKNIQYF. Written as DNA, the CDR3 is TGTGCCTGGGGATTAGCCAAAAACATTCAGTACTTC. Using reference TRBV30 and TRBJ2-4 for the parts outside the CDR3, the full variable domain is SQTIHQWPATLVQPVGSPLSLECTVEGTSNPNLYWYRQAAGRGLQLLFYSVGIGQISSEVPQNLSASRPQDRQFILSSKKLLLSDSGFYLCAWGLAKNIQYFGAGTRLSVL.

J is TRBJ1-6 and V is TRBV7-9; 9 nucleotides match TRBD1. There are 15 residues in the CDR3. V trimming: 4 bases; J trimming: 3 bases; junction bases outside the gene matches: 1. Per germline, CDR1 SEHNR and CDR2 FQNEAQ (reference sequence). The CDR3 nucleotides are TGTGCCAGCAGCTCGACAGGGGGCTATAATTCACCCCTCCACTTT. It encodes CASSSTGGYNSPLHF.

This clonotype was recorded only once. The genes are TRBV20-1 and TRBJ1-5; TRBD1 agrees at 8 bases. Germline values: CDR1 DFQATT, CDR2 SNEGSKA (reference sequence). The CDR3 contains 13 residues. Unmatched junction bases numbered 3, after V lost 2 bases and J lost 6 bases. In DNA form, the CDR3 reads TGCAGTGCTAGACAGGGGGCTCGTCAGCCCCAGCATTTT. Encoded protein: CSARQGARQPQHF.

The chain uses TRBV6-2 or TRBV6-3 and TRBJ2-2, with TRBD1 matching 7 bases. This CDR3 comprises 18 residues. Germline-derived CDR1 and CDR2 are MNHEY and SVGEGT. The trim removed 5 bases at V and 1 base at J, leaving 13 bases unmatched. CDR3 in amino acids: CASSGLQGGVKNTGELFF. In DNA form, the CDR3 reads TGTGCCAGCAGTGGGCTGCAAGGGGGCGTAAAGAACACCGGGGAGCTGTTTTTT.

The chain carries TRBV2 and TRBJ1-4; D is unresolved. The germline V gene encodes CDR1 SNHLY and CDR2 FYNNEI. V was pared by 3 bases and J by 5 bases, with 13 bases between. This CDR3 is built from 15 residues. CDR3 bases: TGTGCCAGCAGTGACCCGCAGGATCCGAATGAAAAACTGTTTTTT. Its translation: CASSDPQDPNEKLFF.